This T cell receptor (beta chain) was observed in a study of type 1 and type 2 diabetes patients. Whole-study context: T cells were magnetically sorted from PBMCs as CD4+ or CD8+ subsets. The whole study generated about 19 million paired-end reads.

Amplification started from genomic DNA. Amplification of the beta chain CDR3 used 30 forward and 13 reverse multiplex primers. TCRdb redid the calling of the multiplex PCR reads with MiXCR, one entry per CDR3 protein. In the table there are 250,000 to 300,000 distinct CDR3 sequences, around 47% of which are singletons. Between the trimmed V and J ends, which lost 3 bases and 5 bases, there was a span of 19 bases. CDR3 size: 16 residues. Germline CDR1 MGHDK, CDR2 SYGVNS. Approximately 10 milliliters of peripheral blood were collected from each participant. Input material: peripheral blood mononuclear cells (PBMCs). This chain joins TRBV25-1 and TRBJ1-1, with D unresolved. This receptor was taken from a man younger than 35 with type 2 diabetes. Here the CDR3 reads CASSDDPGRGRTEAFF. The CDR3 bases are TGTGCCAGCAGTGACGACCCAGGACGAGGGCGGACTGAAGCTTTCTTT.